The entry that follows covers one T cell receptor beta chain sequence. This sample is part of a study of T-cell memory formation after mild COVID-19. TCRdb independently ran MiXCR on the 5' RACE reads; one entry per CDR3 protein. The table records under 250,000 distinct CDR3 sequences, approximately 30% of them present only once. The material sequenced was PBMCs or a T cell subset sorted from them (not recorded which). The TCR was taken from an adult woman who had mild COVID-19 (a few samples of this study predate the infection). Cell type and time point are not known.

The CDR3, as DNA: TGTGCCAGCAGTTACTCGCTCAACCACAGGGGTGGCTACACCTTC. Translation gives CASSYSLNHRGGYTF. The V and J genes are TRBV6-5 and TRBJ1-2; 7 bases agree with TRBD1. Germline CDR1 MNHEY, CDR2 SVGAGI. The V gene end was trimmed by 0 bases and the J gene end by 7 bases; junction bases not matched to a gene: 8. This CDR3 has 15 amino acids.